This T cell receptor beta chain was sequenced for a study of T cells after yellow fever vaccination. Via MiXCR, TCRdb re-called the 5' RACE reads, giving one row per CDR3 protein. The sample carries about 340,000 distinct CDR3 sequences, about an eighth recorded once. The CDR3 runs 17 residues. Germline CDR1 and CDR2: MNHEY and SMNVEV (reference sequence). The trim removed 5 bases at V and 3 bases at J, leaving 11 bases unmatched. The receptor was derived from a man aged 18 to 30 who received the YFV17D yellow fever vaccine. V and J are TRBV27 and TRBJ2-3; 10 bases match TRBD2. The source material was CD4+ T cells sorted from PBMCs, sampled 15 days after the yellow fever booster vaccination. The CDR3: CASSPELLAGVTDTQYF. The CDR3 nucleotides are TGTGCCAGCAGTCCAGAGTTGCTAGCGGGGGTTACAGATACGCAGTATTTT.